The 5 T cell receptor beta chains listed next were all sequenced from one sample in a study of shared clonotypes between healthy human individuals. This table comes from immunoSEQ multiplex PCR, and its TCRdb copy is limited to in-frame clones, with some not included. The sample has a few hundred thousand clones; more than 95% are singletons. The sequenced sample consisted of naive CD4+ T cells sorted from blood. Sample subset: CD45RA+ positively selected. These receptors came from a woman aged 25 to 39 in good health.

The rearrangement uses TRBV5-1 and TRBJ2-1; 7 bases are a match to TRBD1. Germline lookup yields CDR1 SGHRS and CDR2 YFSETQ. The ends lost 6 bases at V and 9 bases at J; junction bases unmatched: 9. The CDR3 contains 13 residues. The DNA for the CDR3 is TGCGCCAGCACCGCCCAGGGGGTGAGTGAGCAGTTCTTC. This encodes CASTAQGVSEQFF.

The V gene is TRBV28, the J gene TRBJ2-7; D might be TRBD1 or TRBD2, each matching 6 bases. Germline V gene sequence: CDR1 MDHEN, CDR2 SYDVKM. Between the trimmed V and J ends, which lost 3 bases and 7 bases, there was a span of 19 bases. This CDR3 has 15 amino acids. The CDR3 loop is CASSFSRGAAGEQYF. The CDR3 DNA is TGTGCCAGCAGTTTTTCCAGGGGCGCTGCGGGGGAGCAGTACTTC. Drawing the rest from reference TRBV28 and TRBJ2-7, the complete variable domain is DVKVTQSSRYLVKRTGEKVFLECVQDMDHENMFWYRQDPGLGLRLIYFSYDVKMKEKGDIPEGYSVSREKKERFSLILESASTNQTSMYLCASSFSRGAAGEQYFGPGTRLTVT.

The chain links TRBV28 to TRBJ2-7; 8 bases fit TRBD1. Per germline, CDR1 MDHEN and CDR2 SYDVKM. J gave up 0 bases and V 4 bases, and 8 bases lay outside the gene matches. The CDR3 runs 16 residues. The CDR3 coding sequence is TGTGCCAGCAGTTCCCGGACAGGGCCCCTCTCCTACGAGCAGTACTTC. This encodes CASSSRTGPLSYEQYF.

This clone was recorded once. The chain has TRBV13 and TRBJ2-5, with no clear D. The CDR3 runs to 13 residues. V dropped 3 bases and J dropped 5 bases, with 10 bases sitting between them. CDR1 and CDR2 (germline): PRHDT, FYEKMQ (reference sequence). CDR3 residues: CASSLGLWETQYF. CDR3 DNA: TGTGCCAGCAGCTTGGGCCTTTGGGAGACCCAGTACTTC.

CDR3 loop: CASSYSAGGEYEQYF. The CDR3 DNA reads as TGTGCCAGCAGTTACTCGGCTGGGGGCGAATACGAGCAGTACTTC. This chain connects TRBV6-5 to TRBJ2-7, with D possibly TRBD1 on 6 matching bases. The CDR3 has 15 residues. Trimming cost V 0 bases and J 4 bases, with 13 bases left between them. In germline, CDR1 is MNHEY, CDR2 SVGAGI.